This TCR beta chain was sequenced in a study of T cell responses to AZD1222 COVID-19 vaccine. For the study at large: Doses given second, at about 4 or about 12 weeks, were pooled. General observations from the study: Variant regions that are unmutated are reportedly the target of nearly half of spike-specific TCRs. Sampling captured repertoires only after the peak T cell response.

Comments on this clone: Its antigen is currently unknown. The DNA is left out, because the CDR3 cannot be placed on it with certainty; the CDR3 is given as TCRdb lists it.

The CDR3 contains 14 residues when both ends are counted. The V gene's germline CDR1 is LNHDA and CDR2 SQIVND (reference sequence). Clones were read by immunoSEQ multiplex PCR, and TCRdb kept only the in-frame ones, dropping some. Among about 86,000 clones listed, roughly 87% were seen once. This rearrangement joins TRBV19 to TRBJ1-4. This clonotype originated in an adult in good health. This sample comprised peripheral blood, obtained on day 0 of AZD1222 vaccination. The CDR3 loop reads CASTSGATNEKLFF.